These 13 T cell receptor beta chains came from one sample sequenced in a study of spatial heterogeneity in lung cancer. Overall study results and limits: Intratumoral expanded alpha and beta TCR counts were found to track tumor mutation counts.

One entry per CDR3 protein results from TCRdb running MiXCR on the 5' RACE reads. This sample yields about 23,000 distinct CDR3 sequences, of which under 7.5% are seen a single time; approximately 10% belongs to the top ten. Time point reported: sample taken at primary tumor resection. Their cognate antigens are unknown. The sample here was lung tumor tissue, taken at surgery. The source of these receptors is a male donor with early-stage non-small cell lung cancer.

The chain carries TRBV5-1 and TRBJ2-7; 8 nucleotides line up with TRBD1. CDR3 length equals 15 residues. Germline assignment: CDR1 SGHRS and CDR2 YFSETQ. The junction had 13 bases not matched to a gene; V was cut back by 4 bases and J by 7 bases. This CDR3 is CASSRRQGPFGEQYF. In DNA, the CDR3 is TGCGCCAGCAGCCGGCGACAGGGGCCTTTCGGGGAGCAGTACTTC.

This clonotype was seen ten or more times. The chain joins TRBV12-3 or TRBV12-4 to TRBJ2-5; 10 nucleotides align to TRBD1. The CDR3 contains 13 residues. The V segment lost 6 bases and the J segment 7 bases; nucleotides outside the gene matches: 5. The CDR3: CASSTGQGWTQYF. CDR3 sequence (DNA): TGTGCCAGCAGCACGGGACAGGGGTGGACCCAGTACTTC.

The chain carries TRBV5-4 and TRBJ2-2; TRBD2 aligns across 8 bases. The CDR3 extends over 14 amino acids. Per the germline V gene, CDR1 is SGHNT and CDR2 is YYREEE (reference sequence). V gave up 4 bases and J gave up 6 bases; unmatched junction bases: 5. CDR3 bases: TGTGCCAGCAGCCCGGGACTAGGTCCCGGGGAGCTGTTTTTT. Translated: CASSPGLGPGELFF.

This clonotype was observed a few times. The DNA for the CDR3 is TGTGCCTCCACGCATCGGCGCGGGAGCTGGGAGACCCAGTACTTC. It yields the protein CASTHRRGSWETQYF. The gene calls are TRBV30 and TRBJ2-5; 7 bases align to TRBD2. The J segment lost 5 bases and the V segment lost 7 bases, leaving 16 bases of the junction unmatched. CDR1 and CDR2 (germline): GTSNPN, SVGIG (reference sequence). CDR3 length: 15 amino acids.

This clonotype was counted at least ten times. The rearrangement links TRBV6-5 to TRBJ2-5; D remains ambiguous. Trimming shortened V by 8 bases and J by 1 base, and 8 bases separated the two germline ends. Germline lookup yields CDR1 MNHEY and CDR2 SVGAGI. CDR3 size: 12 residues. CDR3 coding DNA: TGTGCCAGCTGGGCACCCCAAGAGACCCAGTACTTC. Protein: CASWAPQETQYF.

This clonotype appeared many times. The chain employs TRBV29-1 and TRBJ2-3; possible D gene TRBD2, 5 bases. Germline V gene lookup returns CDR1 SQVTM and CDR2 ANQGSEA. The CDR3 sequence is 16 residues long. Trimming stripped 2 bases from V and 1 base from J, with 16 bases between. The CDR3 is CSVEHSGRVGTDTQYF. Here the CDR3 DNA reads TGCAGCGTTGAACATTCGGGGAGAGTTGGCACAGATACGCAGTATTTT.

This clonotype has only a few counts. The chain links TRBV28 to TRBJ2-3; D call uncertain. The V gene's germline CDR1 is MDHEN and CDR2 SYDVKM. Trimming took off 3 bases at V and 4 bases at J, with 11 bases between the two ends. This CDR3 contains 14 residues. CDR3 coding DNA: TGTGCCAGCAGTTTTCGCGACGTTTCAGATACGCAGTATTTT. Residues: CASSFRDVSDTQYF.

This clonotype was seen many times. The V gene is TRBV7-9, the J gene TRBJ2-1; 11 positions agree with TRBD2. The V gene end was trimmed by 5 bases and the J gene end by 6 bases; junction bases not matched to a gene: 6. Germline CDR1 is SEHNR and CDR2 is FQNEAQ (reference sequence). The CDR3 is 15 amino acids. Here the CDR3 DNA reads TGTGCCAGCAGCCCGACAGGGACTAGCGGCAATGAGCAGTTCTTC. It translates to CASSPTGTSGNEQFF.

There are many counts of this clonotype. The genes are TRBV29-1 and TRBJ2-1, with D perhaps matching TRBD2 (6 bases). The CDR3 consists of 13 residues. V was cut by 4 bases and J by 5 bases, with 12 bases left in between. Per the germline V gene, CDR1 is SQVTM and CDR2 is ANQGSEA. Written as DNA, the CDR3 is TGCAGCGTTGTAGGCGGGATCAACAATGAGCAGTTCTTC. Amino acids: CSVVGGINNEQFF.

There are many counts of this clonotype. V is TRBV5-1 and J is TRBJ1-2; D is unclear. Trimming removed 3 bases at V and 5 bases at J, with 17 bases between. Germline V gene sequence: CDR1 SGHRS, CDR2 YFSETQ. The CDR3 runs 15 residues. This CDR3 reads CASSSTLRTGYGYTF. Written as DNA, the CDR3 is TGCGCCAGCAGCTCTACCCTCCGGACCGGGTATGGCTACACCTTC.

The V call is TRBV2, the J call TRBJ2-3; 9 positions match TRBD1. The germline gives CDR1 SNHLY, CDR2 FYNNEI. There are 13 residues in the CDR3. V shed 5 bases and J 11 bases; nucleotides not matched to a gene: 8. CDR3 protein: CASSLGLDRGQYF. CDR3 bases: TGTGCCAGCAGTCTAGGACTGGACAGGGGGCAGTATTTT.

By sample fraction, this clonotype is medium-sized (0.01 to 0.1%). The CDR3 loop reads CASSQVKAGSSYNEQFF. The CDR3 DNA reads TGCGCCAGCAGCCAGGTCAAAGCGGGTTCCTCCTACAATGAGCAGTTCTTC. The V and J genes are TRBV4-3 and TRBJ2-1; D may be TRBD2 (6 bases). The CDR3 sequence is 17 residues long. The V end was cut by 3 bases, the J end by 0 bases, with 15 bases between. Germline V gene sequence: CDR1 LGHNA, CDR2 YSLEER.

Ten or more counts support this clonotype. The chain links TRBV12-3 or TRBV12-4 to TRBJ2-3; 7 bases map to TRBD2. With V trimmed by 6 bases and J by 2 bases, 5 bases remained unmatched. This CDR3 has 14 amino acids. CDR3 sequence reads: CASSREGLTDTQYF. In DNA, the CDR3 is TGTGCCAGCAGCAGGGAGGGCCTCACAGATACGCAGTATTTT.